This record looks at one T cell receptor beta chain sequence and its context. The sample belongs to a study of blood T cell repertoires in COVID-19. Profiled with immunoSEQ multiplex PCR; TCRdb holds only in-frame clones, not every one. The data hold under 200,000 clones, with more than 75% observed a single time. The CDR3 totals 15 residues. After removal of 3 bases from V and 5 bases from J, the junction contained 9 bases not matched to a gene. The germline CDR1 and CDR2 sequences are LGHNA and YSLEER. Everyone who took part was roughly 18 to 89 years old, and they came from 20 to 25 US areas. Sequencing was carried out using PBMCs or T cells enriched from blood (not recorded which). The genes are TRBV4-3 and TRBJ2-7; the match to TRBD2 covers 8 bases. The TCR was taken from a man between 40 and 49 years old with acute COVID-19. The CDR3 DNA is TGCGCCAGCAGCCAGACGAGCGGGAGCAAGAACGAGCAGTACTTC. Encoded protein: CASSQTSGSKNEQYF.